This T cell receptor beta chain was found in a study of radiotherapy plus CTLA-4 blockade in lung cancer. The wider study: There were objective responses in approximately 19% of patients, and over 25% had disease control.

Measured with immunoSEQ multiplex PCR; TCRdb has only the in-frame clones, and not every one. The sample includes some 15,000 clones, about 71% of them seen just once. Remarks on this clone: Its antigen is not identified.

Patients with chemo-refractory metastatic non-small-cell lung cancer received focal radiation plus CTLA-4 blockade with ipilimumab. Broader study findings: Tumor-origin TCR clones grew in blood after radiotherapy plus ipilimumab.

V lost 4 bases and J lost 2; bases outside the gene matches: 5. The length of the CDR3 is 15 residues. Germline-derived CDR1 and CDR2 are SGHTA and FQGNSA. The sequence was obtained from a human donor with non-small cell lung cancer whose response to radiotherapy plus ipilimumab could not be evaluated. This sample comprised peripheral blood, obtained from a patient treated with radiotherapy plus ipilimumab. The V and J genes are TRBV7-2 and TRBJ2-5, with 9 positions matching TRBD1. The CDR3 here is CASSSGQGWQETQYF. In DNA, the CDR3 is TGTGCCAGCAGCTCCGGACAGGGGTGGCAAGAGACCCAGTACTTC.